This paragraph reports one T cell receptor beta chain. What it binds is not known. The data derive from a study of glioma-infiltrating T cells. Study outcomes and limitations: Only very few CDR3 sequences appeared in both tissue and blood.

This CDR3 region has 15 residues. The V and J ends lost 0 bases and 7 bases, in that order; junction bases with no gene match: 8. The germline V gene has CDR1 LNHDA and CDR2 SQIVND (reference sequence). TCR alpha and beta CDR3 regions were amplified from RNA using iRepertoire nested multiplex PCR. Each CDR3 protein is one row after TCRdb ran MiXCR on the multiplex PCR reads. The sample contains tens of thousands of distinct CDR3 sequences, about 23% of which appear only once. What was sequenced was glioma tissue, nonneoplastic brain tissue, or PBMCs (not recorded which). The clonotype originates from a human donor with low-grade glioma or glioblastoma, undergoing nonglioma brain surgery, or in good health (not recorded which). The chain couples TRBV19 to TRBJ2-5, with 7 bases that match TRBD1. CDR3 residues: CASSIDQTGKGTQYF. Here the CDR3 DNA reads TGTGCCAGTAGTATAGATCAGACAGGGAAAGGGACCCAGTACTTC.